These T cell receptor beta chains were read from a single sample in a study of cytomegalovirus exposure and HLA in healthy donors. The repertoire was sequenced with immunoSEQ multiplex PCR; TCRdb's copy has only in-frame clones and lacks some. The table records over 200,000 clones, about 83% of them present only once. Sequences were obtained from PBMCs. Receptor source: a human donor in good health. Both conserved end residues are part of each CDR3. D genes are given only for firm matches. Expanded clones are given a class, and other clones once, few, many or no size at all.

d_call j_call v_call clone_size cdr3_nt cdr3_aa
NA TRBJ1-2 TRBV2 once TGTGCCAGCACCTCTATGGGCGGGCGAGATGCCTATGGCTACACCTTC CASTSMGGRDAYGYTF
NA TRBJ2-2 TRBV5-4 few TGTGCCAGCAGCCCGCGGACAGCCTACACCGGGGAGCTGTTTTTT CASSPRTAYTGELFF
NA TRBJ2-7 TRBV5-5 NA TGTGCCAGCGGTCAAGTGGAGGGAGGACCTTCCTACGAGCAGTACTTC CASGQVEGGPSYEQYF
NA TRBJ2-5 TRBV19 NA TGTGCCCCCAGTGGGGGTTGCTGGACAGGGACTATACAAGAGACCCAGTACTTC CAPSGGCWTGTIQETQYF
NA TRBJ2-7 TRBV6-1 NA TGTGCCAGCAGTGAAAACGGACAAATCTACGAGCAGTACTTC CASSENGQIYEQYF
TRBD1 TRBJ2-1 TRBV27 NA TGTGCCAGCCACCTGGACAGGGGAGTGGTCAATGAGCAGTTCTTC CASHLDRGVVNEQFF
TRBD1 TRBJ1-2 TRBV7-9 NA TGTGCCAGCAGCAGCATACAGGGGGCGCATGGCCACACCTTC CASSSIQGAHGHTF
TRBD1 TRBJ2-7 TRBV18 NA TGTGCCAGCTCACCACCGGACAGGGCAATGTGGTACTTC CASSPPDRAMWYF
NA TRBJ1-5 TRBV6-5 NA TGTGCCAGCAGTGAGAACAATCAGCCCCAGCATTTT CASSENNQPQHF
TRBD2 TRBJ2-7 TRBV9 NA TGTGCCAGCAGCACTAGCGCATACTCCTACGAGCAGTACTTC CASSTSAYSYEQYF
NA TRBJ2-7 TRBV7-6 NA TGTGCCAGCAGCAAAGGGACACCCTCATTGGGGGAGCAGTACTTC CASSKGTPSLGEQYF
TRBD2 TRBJ2-6 TRBV5-1 NA TGCGCCAGCAGCTTAATCGCAACGGGAGGGACCAACGTCCTGACTTTC CASSLIATGGTNVLTF
NA TRBJ2-2 TRBV7-3 NA TGTGCCAGCAGCTTAATCTCAGGGGCGGGCACCGGGGAGCTGTTTTTT CASSLISGAGTGELFF
TRBD2 TRBJ2-1 TRBV7-9 once TGTGCCACCGGACTAGCGGGATACAATGAGCAGTTCTTC CATGLAGYNEQFF
TRBD1 TRBJ2-1 TRBV30 NA TGTGCCTGGCGGCAGGACAGGGGTTCCTACAATGAGCAGTTCTTC CAWRQDRGSYNEQFF
NA TRBJ1-4 TRBV2 NA TGTGCCAGCACGGGTAGCGAAGCAACTAATGAAAAACTGTTTTTT CASTGSEATNEKLFF
TRBD1 TRBJ1-2 TRBV6-6 few TGTGCCAGCAGTTACACTCGCGACAGGGGTAACTATGGCTACACCTTC CASSYTRDRGNYGYTF